These 25 T cell receptor beta chains were all obtained from the same sample, sequenced in a study of blood T cells in healthy people across ages. Sample-barcoded 5' priming and a J-beta primer mix drove a second PCR of about 6 to 12 cycles. TCRdb re-called the 5' RACE reads with MiXCR, one entry per CDR3 protein. Here the sample spans 650,000 to 800,000 distinct CDR3 sequences, 40% to 50% being singletons. Sequencing input: blood. These TCRs come from a man in his 60s in good health.

In its sample, this clonotype was seen many times. CDR3 amino acids: CASSRQRGAYEQYF. In DNA, the CDR3 is TGTGCCAGCAGCCGTCAGCGGGGCGCCTACGAGCAGTACTTC. The chain links TRBV3-1 to TRBJ2-7, with TRBD2 matching over 7 bases. The CDR3 totals 14 residues. With 4 bases clipped from V and 2 bases from J, the junction kept 5 bases outside the gene matches. Germline CDR1 reads LGHDT; CDR2 reads YNNKEL (reference sequence).

The J gene is TRBJ1-6, the V gene TRBV6-2 or TRBV6-3, with unresolved D. The V gene's germline CDR1 is MNHEY and CDR2 SVGEGT. Trimming took off 8 bases at V and 7 bases at J, with 15 bases between the two ends. The length of the CDR3 is 14 residues. The DNA of the CDR3 is TGTGCCAGCGGAATCGAGGGCCTAAATTCACCCCTCCACTTT. Its translation: CASGIEGLNSPLHF.

The J gene is TRBJ2-5, the V gene TRBV7-2; D ambiguous. V lost 0 bases to trimming and J lost 4 bases, with 27 bases between them. CDR1 is SGHTA and CDR2 is FQGNSA in the germline V gene. The CDR3 contains 20 residues. CDR3 in amino acids: CASSLAPPGRPGSLGETQYF. The CDR3 nucleotides read TGTGCCAGCAGCTTAGCCCCCCCCGGTCGGCCAGGATCCTTAGGAGAGACCCAGTACTTC.

This clonotype has only a few counts. The genes are TRBV7-9 and TRBJ2-6; D is unresolved. Looked up from germline, CDR1 is SEHNR and CDR2 is FQNEAQ (reference sequence). The CDR3 loop spans 18 amino acids. With 5 bases removed from V and 1 base from J, the gap between germline ends came to 18 bases. The CDR3: CASSPPGPSGSGANVLTF. The DNA of the CDR3 is TGTGCCAGCAGCCCACCGGGTCCTTCGGGTTCTGGGGCCAACGTCCTGACTTTC.

The V call is TRBV11-2, the J call TRBJ2-5; 9 bases line up with TRBD1. The better agreement between TRBJ2-7 and the DNA end casts doubt on the J call. CDR1 and CDR2 (germline): SGHAT, FQNNGV. The CDR3 contains 15 residues. The CDR3 DNA is TGTGCCAGCAACTCCGCCGGGACAGGGTCCTACGAGCAGTACTTC. Residues: CASNSAGTGSYEQYF.

This clonotype was found a few times. The V call is TRBV20-1, the J call TRBJ2-5, with D perhaps matching TRBD1 (6 bases). Germline values: CDR1 DFQATT, CDR2 SNEGSKA (reference sequence). This CDR3 has 15 amino acids. V was shortened by 3 bases and J by 4 bases, with 18 bases between the two germline ends. CDR3 sequence (DNA): TGCAGTGCTAGTGGGCAACAGGGAGTAGGAGAGACCCAGTACTTC. Translated: CSASGQQGVGETQYF.

This chain connects TRBV10-3 to TRBJ1-6, with 9 bases identical to TRBD1. The ends lost 6 bases at V and 8 bases at J; junction bases unmatched: 5. The CDR3 runs to 14 residues. Germline-derived CDR1 and CDR2 are ENHRY and SYGVKD. The CDR3 DNA sequence: TGTGCCATCAGCCGGACAGGGGCAGATTCACCCCTCCACTTT. It yields the protein CAISRTGADSPLHF.

The chain joins TRBV4-3 to TRBJ2-1; 9 bases are a match to TRBD2. Trimming took 3 bases from V and 3 from J; bases not matched to a gene: 6. Germline CDR1 and CDR2: LGHNA and YSLEER. The CDR3 sequence is 16 residues long. The CDR3 loop reads CASSQAPSGDYNEQFF. The CDR3 region has the DNA TGCGCCAGCAGCCAGGCTCCTAGCGGGGACTACAATGAGCAGTTCTTC.

The CDR3 DNA is TGCGCCAGCAGCTCTACCATCCACTCATCACAGGGATACTATGGCTACACCTTC. Protein product: CASSSTIHSSQGYYGYTF. V usage is TRBV5-1 and J usage is TRBJ1-2; D is perhaps TRBD1 (6 bases). Between the trimmed V and J ends, which lost 3 bases and 3 bases, there was a span of 24 bases. The CDR3 sequence is 18 residues long. Germline V CDR1 and CDR2: SGHRS, YFSETQ.

The chain uses TRBV4-3 and TRBJ1-4; D unclear. This CDR3 spans 15 amino acids. Germline loops: CDR1 LGHNA, CDR2 YSLEER. The V end lost 5 bases, the J end lost 0 bases, and 10 bases lay between the germline ends. CDR3 residues: CASSNSKTTNEKLFF. CDR3 nucleotides: TGCGCCAGCAGCAACTCCAAAACAACTAATGAAAAACTGTTTTTT.

The table lists this clonotype with a few counts. V gene TRBV5-1 combines with J gene TRBJ2-6; TRBD1 aligns across 10 bases. This CDR3 comprises 18 residues. V trimming: 3 bases; J trimming: 2 bases; junction bases outside the gene matches: 8. Germline V lookup: CDR1 SGHRS, CDR2 YFSETQ. The DNA for the CDR3 is TGCGCCAGCAGCTCCATAGGGACAGGGGACCCTGGGGCCAACGTCCTGACTTTC. This translates into CASSSIGTGDPGANVLTF.

CDR3 nucleotides: TGTGCCAGCTCGCCTTTCGCAGGGCCACCCCTCCACTTT. This encodes CASSPFAGPPLHF. The genes are TRBV18 and TRBJ1-6; D may be TRBD1 (5 bases). Germline V gene lookup returns CDR1 KGHSH and CDR2 LQKENI. The CDR3 runs to 13 residues. The V end was cut by 6 bases, the J end by 11 bases, with 14 bases between. Full variable domain (rest looked up from reference TRBV18 and TRBJ1-6): NAGVMQNPRHLVRRRGQEARLRCSPMKGHSHVYWYRQLPEEGLKFMVYLQKENIIDESGMPKERFSAEFPKEGPSILRIQQVVRGDSAAYFCASSPFAGPPLHFGNGTRLTVT.

V and J are TRBV18 and TRBJ1-2; D unclear. Trimming stripped 0 bases from V and 2 bases from J, with 7 bases between. CDR3 size: 14 residues. Germline V gene sequence: CDR1 KGHSH, CDR2 LQKENI. CDR3 residues: CASSPPGENYGYTF. The CDR3, as DNA: TGTGCCAGCTCACCACCGGGAGAGAACTATGGCTACACCTTC.

This clonotype was detected only a few times. The rearrangement uses TRBV20-1 and TRBJ2-1, with 7 bases aligning to TRBD2. The ends lost 2 bases at V and 8 bases at J; junction bases unmatched: 12. Germline CDR1 is DFQATT and CDR2 is SNEGSKA (reference sequence). CDR3 length: 15 amino acids. CDR3 sequence: CSARQGRGVGYEQFF. CDR3 nucleotide sequence: TGCAGTGCTAGACAGGGTCGGGGGGTTGGTTATGAGCAGTTCTTC.

This clonotype came up a few times. The chain couples TRBV29-1 to TRBJ2-5; perhaps TRBD1 as D (6 bases). The germline gives CDR1 SQVTM, CDR2 ANQGSEA. The V gene lost 0 bases and the J gene lost 5 bases, with 10 bases spanning the gap. The CDR3 is 13 residues long. This CDR3 reads CSVEEQGRETQYF. The CDR3 nucleotides read TGCAGCGTTGAAGAACAGGGTAGGGAGACCCAGTACTTC.

Details on this clonotype: A junction end diverges from the germline sequence, so it may reflect a read error. The chain is built from TRBV7-9 and TRBJ1-6; 7 nucleotides match TRBD1. Germline-derived CDR1 and CDR2 are SEHNR and FQNEAQ (reference sequence). The CDR3 is 16 amino acids. The CDR3 bases are TGTGCCTGCAGCCCGGGGACAGACTCCTATAATTCACCCCTCCACTTT. Its protein is CACSPGTDSYNSPLHF.

V usage is TRBV4-1 and J usage is TRBJ2-1; the D gene is possibly TRBD2 (5 bases). Germline loops: CDR1 MGHRA, CDR2 YSYEKL. This CDR3 region has 16 residues. Trimming pared 1 base from V and 3 bases from J, leaving 13 bases between. This chain's CDR3 is CASSQVALALYNEQFF. CDR3 bases: TGCGCCAGCAGCCAAGTGGCCCTAGCTCTCTACAATGAGCAGTTCTTC.

This clonotype turned up a few times. CDR3 sequence reads: CASSQAFRSQETQYF. DNA of the CDR3: TGTGCCAGCAGCCAAGCGTTCAGGAGCCAAGAGACCCAGTACTTC. The V and J genes are TRBV3-1 and TRBJ2-5; unclear D gene. CDR1 is LGHDT and CDR2 is YNNKEL in the germline V gene (reference sequence). The CDR3 runs 15 residues. The ends were cut back, 1 base at V and 1 base at J, with 10 bases in the middle.

The chain employs TRBV9 and TRBJ2-7, with D maybe TRBD1 (6 bases). CDR1 is SGDLS, CDR2 YYNGEE, per germline. This CDR3 comprises 14 residues. The V and J ends lost 7 bases and 3 bases respectively, with 17 bases between them. This CDR3 reads CASGETGRIYEQYF. As DNA, the CDR3 is TGTGCCAGCGGAGAAACAGGGCGGATCTACGAGCAGTACTTC.

The CDR3 region is CASSLNQAGAGETQYF. For the CDR3, the DNA is TGTGCCAGCAGCTTAAATCAAGCGGGGGCGGGAGAGACCCAGTACTTC. The chain has TRBV7-2 and TRBJ2-5; TRBD2 matches 8 bases. The germline V gene has CDR1 SGHTA and CDR2 FQGNSA. The junction had 9 bases not matched to a gene; V was cut back by 2 bases and J by 4 bases. This CDR3 comprises 16 residues.

This clonotype was found a few times. V gene TRBV20-1 combines with J gene TRBJ2-7; unclear D gene. V was clipped by 7 bases and J by 3 bases, with 10 bases between them. Germline CDR1 and CDR2: DFQATT and SNEGSKA (reference sequence). The CDR3 length is 11 residues. The CDR3: CSGAVNYEQYF. The CDR3 bases are TGCAGTGGGGCCGTTAACTACGAGCAGTACTTC.

The table lists this clonotype with a few counts. The chain has TRBV20-1 and TRBJ1-1; D is unresolved. The CDR3 has 15 residues. Germline CDR1 and CDR2: DFQATT and SNEGSKA (reference sequence). The ends were cut back, 5 bases at V and 2 bases at J, with 18 bases in the middle. The DNA of the CDR3 is TGCAGTGCTTCTCCATCCGACAAGTCCAACACTGAAGCTTTCTTT. Amino acids: CSASPSDKSNTEAFF.

The table lists this clonotype with a few counts. This rearrangement joins TRBV20-1 to TRBJ1-5; 7 positions agree with TRBD1. Germline CDR1 DFQATT, CDR2 SNEGSKA (reference sequence). With 2 bases clipped from V and 4 bases from J, the junction kept 11 bases outside the gene matches. The CDR3 covers 16 residues. CDR3: CSARTGVQGPNQPQHF. CDR3 bases: TGCAGTGCTAGAACAGGGGTCCAGGGGCCAAATCAGCCCCAGCATTTT.

J is TRBJ2-6 and V is TRBV12-3 or TRBV12-4; D remains ambiguous. The germline V and J ends were trimmed by 5 bases and 4 bases, with 12 bases remaining between them. The CDR3 has 15 residues. CDR3 DNA: TGTGCCAGCAGTCTTGGACCCGACGGGGCCAACGTCCTGACTTTC. Protein sequence: CASSLGPDGANVLTF.

V and J are TRBV7-3 and TRBJ2-5; 13 nucleotides align to TRBD2. Germline trimming cut 5 bases from V and 2 bases from J; bases unmatched to any gene: 11. The CDR3 has 18 amino acids. The germline V gene encodes CDR1 SGHTA and CDR2 FQGTGA. The CDR3 DNA reads as TGTGCCAGCAGCGCCCCGGGACTAGCGGGGAAAAGACAAGAGACCCAGTACTTC. Amino acid sequence: CASSAPGLAGKRQETQYF. Looking up the rest from reference TRBV7-3 and TRBJ2-5 gives the full variable domain: GAGVSQTPSNKVTEKGKYVELRCDPISGHTALYWYRQSLGQGPEFLIYFQGTGAADDSGLPNDRFFAVRPEGSVSTLKIQRTERGDSAVYLCASSAPGLAGKRQETQYFGPGTRLLVL.